What follows are 27 T cell receptor beta chains derived from one specimen sequenced in a study of T cell responses to AZD1222 COVID-19 vaccine. Clones were read by immunoSEQ multiplex PCR, and TCRdb kept only the in-frame ones, dropping some. The sample has 130,000 to 150,000 clones; around nine tenths are singletons. Sequenced material: peripheral blood, taken on day 0 of MenACWY control vaccination. These receptors all come from an adult in good health.

The chain uses TRBV18 and TRBJ1-1; maybe TRBD1 (5 bases). This CDR3 is built from 13 residues. The V end lost 0 bases, the J end lost 8 bases, and 10 bases lay between the germline ends. Germline V gives CDR1 KGHSH, CDR2 LQKENI. This chain's CDR3 is CASSPPTAGEAFF. The CDR3 DNA sequence: TGTGCCAGCTCACCACCGACGGCAGGGGAAGCTTTCTTT.

The chain combines TRBV4-1 with TRBJ1-3; unclear D gene. Germline V gene sequence: CDR1 MGHRA, CDR2 YSYEKL. Trimming removed 1 base at V and 0 bases at J, with 7 bases between. This CDR3 is 15 amino acids long. CDR3 nucleotide sequence: TGCGCCAGCAGCCAAGTGCAGAGCTCTGGAAACACCATATATTTT. This translates into CASSQVQSSGNTIYF.

This clone was seen only a few times. The J gene is TRBJ2-1, the V gene TRBV3-1 (or the pseudogene TRBV3-2); possible D gene TRBD2, 6 bases. This CDR3 has 20 residues. V was cut by 4 bases and J by 0 bases, with 25 bases left in between. Germline CDR1 reads LGHDT; CDR2 reads YNNKEL (reference sequence). CDR3 nucleotides: TGTGCCAGCAGCCCGGGGTTTCTAGCGTGGTCTAGTAGCTCCTACAATGAGCAGTTCTTC. Translating gives CASSPGFLAWSSSSYNEQFF.

V and J are TRBV5-4 and TRBJ2-7, with D possibly called TRBD1 or TRBD2 (5 bases each). Germline V gives CDR1 SGHNT, CDR2 YYREEE (reference sequence). The CDR3 covers 15 residues. The V and J ends lost 9 bases and 2 bases respectively, with 21 bases between them. The CDR3 DNA sequence: TGTGCCACCACGAACAGGACTCTCGGCGCCTACGAGCAGTACTTC. This encodes CATTNRTLGAYEQYF.

This clone has a handful of counts. The rearrangement links TRBV6-4 to TRBJ1-2, with a tentative D call TRBD1 (5 bases). Germline V gives CDR1 MRHNA, CDR2 SNTAGT. V was cut by 3 bases and J by 7 bases, with 12 bases left in between. This CDR3 has 13 amino acids. CDR3 bases: TGTGCCAGCAGTGAATCAGGGTGGGGTGGCTACACCTTC. Translation gives CASSESGWGGYTF.

The V gene is TRBV13, the J gene TRBJ1-4; 12 bases fit TRBD1. V gave up 6 bases and J gave up 4 bases; unmatched junction bases: 6. The CDR3 covers 16 residues. Germline V lookup: CDR1 PRHDT, CDR2 FYEKMQ (reference sequence). The CDR3 protein is CASRQGQGAINEKLFF. CDR3 DNA sequence: TGTGCCAGCAGGCAGGGACAGGGGGCTATTAATGAAAAACTGTTTTTT.

This chain joins TRBV11-2 and TRBJ2-5; TRBD2 is a possible D gene (5 bases). Trimming left V 5 bases short and J 4 bases short, with 8 bases between. The CDR3 extends over 12 amino acids. CDR1 is SGHAT, CDR2 FQNNGV, per germline. CDR3 loop: CASSTGRETQYF. The CDR3 DNA reads TGTGCCAGCAGCACGGGGAGAGAGACCCAGTACTTC.

This clone was counted a single time. V usage is TRBV6-5 and J usage is TRBJ2-7, with 7 bases aligning to TRBD1. Germline values: CDR1 MNHEY, CDR2 SVGAGI. The CDR3 totals 13 residues. V lost 8 bases to trimming and J lost 1 base; unmatched junction nucleotides: 5. In DNA form, the CDR3 reads TGTGCCAGCGGATACAGGGGTTCCTACGAGCAGTACTTC. Its protein product is CASGYRGSYEQYF.

This chain links TRBV30 with TRBJ1-2; D remains ambiguous. The CDR3 consists of 9 residues. The germline gives CDR1 GTSNPN, CDR2 SVGIG (reference sequence). V lost 7 bases and J lost 3, with 3 bases in between. Here the CDR3 DNA reads TGTGCCTTGGACTATGGCTACACCTTC. It is translated as CALDYGYTF.

The chain couples TRBV28 to TRBJ1-6; no clear D gene. V dropped 4 bases and J dropped 5 bases, with 9 bases sitting between them. Germline-derived CDR1 and CDR2 are MDHEN and SYDVKM. This CDR3 spans 14 amino acids. CDR3 residues: CASSSSTNNSPLHF. The CDR3 nucleotides are TGTGCCAGCAGTTCCAGTACGAATAATTCACCCCTCCACTTT.

The J gene is TRBJ1-6, the V gene TRBV28; D is possibly TRBD1 (5 bases). CDR1 and CDR2 (germline): MDHEN, SYDVKM. The CDR3 totals 14 residues. V lost 3 bases and J 11 bases, leaving 14 bases between the germline ends. This chain's CDR3 is CASSLGWGLAPLHF. CDR3 DNA sequence: TGTGCCAGCAGTTTGGGCTGGGGGTTAGCACCCCTCCACTTT. The full variable domain, completed using reference TRBV28 and TRBJ1-6, is DVKVTQSSRYLVKRTGEKVFLECVQDMDHENMFWYRQDPGLGLRLIYFSYDVKMKEKGDIPEGYSVSREKKERFSLILESASTNQTSMYLCASSLGWGLAPLHFGNGTRLTVT.

CDR3: CASSWPGDSGNTIYF. CDR3 sequence (DNA): TGTGCCAGCAGCTGGCCAGGGGACTCTGGAAACACCATATATTTT. The rearrangement joins TRBV7-2 to TRBJ1-3; D possibly corresponds to TRBD1 (6 bases). Germline-derived CDR1 and CDR2 are SGHTA and FQGNSA. CDR3 length equals 15 residues. V was cut by 4 bases and J by 0 bases, with 10 bases left in between.

V and J are TRBV6-5 and TRBJ1-5; no firm D call. This CDR3 region has 12 residues. Germline CDR1 and CDR2: MNHEY and SVGAGI. The germline V and J ends were trimmed by 11 bases and 9 bases, with 17 bases remaining between them. This CDR3 is CASSNGHAPQHF. The CDR3 DNA reads TGTGCCTCCTCGAACGGGCATGCGCCCCAGCATTTT.

CDR3 amino acids: CACTWGSSYEQYF. Here the CDR3 DNA reads TGTGCCTGTACCTGGGGGTCCTCCTACGAGCAGTACTTC. The chain joins TRBV30 to TRBJ2-7; D is perhaps TRBD1 or TRBD2 (5 bases each). Germline V gene lookup returns CDR1 GTSNPN and CDR2 SVGIG (reference sequence). Trimming stripped 6 bases from V and 0 bases from J, with 12 bases between. The CDR3 is 13 amino acids.

The chain carries TRBV2 and TRBJ2-7; D unclear. V dropped 4 bases and J dropped 2 bases, with 9 bases sitting between them. The CDR3 is 13 residues long. CDR1 SNHLY and CDR2 FYNNEI come from the germline V gene. The CDR3 here is CASSGSDTYEQYF. The CDR3 DNA follows: TGTGCCAGCAGTGGTTCAGACACCTACGAGCAGTACTTC.

In nucleotides, the CDR3 is TGTGCCAGCAGCTTTAGAAGGGCTCAGCCCCAGCATTTT. This codes for CASSFRRAQPQHF. The chain employs TRBV5-8 and TRBJ1-5, with no clear D. Trimming removed 2 bases from V and 6 bases from J, with 9 bases in between. The CDR3 has 13 amino acids. Germline V gene lookup returns CDR1 SGHTS and CDR2 YDEGEE.

In this sample, this clone turned up a few times. The rearrangement links TRBV27 to TRBJ2-2, with TRBD1 as a possible D gene (6 bases). The germline V and J ends were trimmed by 1 base and 6 bases, with 9 bases remaining between them. The V gene's germline CDR1 is MNHEY and CDR2 SMNVEV (reference sequence). This CDR3 contains 14 residues. CDR3 sequence (DNA): TGTGCCAGCAGTTTATTTGGGGGCCCCGGGGAGCTGTTTTTT. Translating gives CASSLFGGPGELFF.

The rearrangement uses TRBV4-1 and TRBJ1-1; no definite D call. Germline V gene sequence: CDR1 MGHRA, CDR2 YSYEKL. This CDR3 region has 15 residues. The V end was cut by 0 bases, the J end by 0 bases, with 8 bases between. This chain's CDR3 is CASSQDRGVNTEAFF. In DNA form, the CDR3 reads TGCGCCAGCAGCCAAGATCGGGGAGTGAACACTGAAGCTTTCTTT.

J is TRBJ2-7 and V is TRBV13; TRBD1 might be the D (6 bases). The CDR3 is 14 amino acids. The V and J ends lost 6 bases and 3 bases respectively, with 15 bases between them. Germline loops: CDR1 PRHDT, CDR2 FYEKMQ (reference sequence). The CDR3 nucleotides are TGTGCCAGCAGTTCCCGGGACACTGACTACGAGCAGTACTTC. Its translation: CASSSRDTDYEQYF.

This sequence joins TRBV7-3 and TRBJ2-1; D not certain. The CDR3 has 13 residues. In germline, CDR1 is SGHTA, CDR2 FQGTGA. The V and J ends lost 1 base and 10 bases respectively, with 11 bases between them. The CDR3 DNA reads TGTGCCAGCAGCTTAAGGCCTCGTATCGAGCAGTTCTTC. Amino acid sequence: CASSLRPRIEQFF.

The chain carries TRBV12-5 and TRBJ2-3; 8 bases align to TRBD2. CDR1 and CDR2 from the germline V gene are LGHNT and FRNRAP. Unmatched junction bases numbered 10, after V lost 6 bases and J lost 2 bases. The CDR3 sequence is 16 residues long. The CDR3 DNA follows: TGTGCTAGTGGACGGAAGGGCGGGGGGCTCACAGATACGCAGTATTTT. It translates to CASGRKGGGLTDTQYF.

The chain recombines TRBV18 with TRBJ1-5; possible D gene TRBD1, 6 bases. The germline CDR1 and CDR2 sequences are KGHSH and LQKENI. The length of the CDR3 is 15 residues. V was shortened by 3 bases and J by 7 bases, with 16 bases between the two germline ends. CDR3 DNA: TGTGCCAGCTCACCCGGGGGGGGCGGAAAACAGCCCCAGCATTTT. Amino acid sequence: CASSPGGGGKQPQHF.

This rearrangement joins TRBV10-3 to TRBJ1-2; D call uncertain. The CDR3 length is 12 residues. V was cut by 3 bases and J by 2 bases, with 4 bases left in between. CDR1 is ENHRY and CDR2 is SYGVKD in the germline V gene. CDR3: CAISEDNYGYTF. DNA for the CDR3: TGTGCCATCAGTGAAGACAACTATGGCTACACCTTC.

This chain uses TRBV9 with TRBJ2-7, with 10 bases lining up with TRBD2. After removal of 0 bases from V and 7 bases from J, the junction contained 7 bases not matched to a gene. The V gene's germline CDR1 is SGDLS and CDR2 YYNGEE. The CDR3 runs 15 residues. CDR3 protein: CASSVGLAGSKEQYF. The CDR3 nucleotides read TGTGCCAGCAGCGTAGGACTAGCGGGTTCTAAGGAGCAGTACTTC.

This chain connects TRBV7-3 to TRBJ1-1, with D possibly matching TRBD1 (5 bases). This CDR3 is 13 amino acids long. The germline CDR1 and CDR2 sequences are SGHTA and FQGTGA. With 5 bases removed from V and 4 bases from J, the gap between germline ends came to 11 bases. The CDR3: CASSVGGSTEAFF. The CDR3 DNA is TGTGCCAGCAGCGTGGGGGGAAGCACTGAAGCTTTCTTT.

This chain joins TRBV6-5 and TRBJ2-1, with TRBD2 matching 8 bases. V was pared by 6 bases and J by 3 bases, with 7 bases of the junction left unmatched. CDR1 MNHEY and CDR2 SVGAGI come from the germline V gene. The CDR3 spans 15 residues. The CDR3 here is CASRRLSGSYNEQFF. The CDR3 DNA sequence: TGTGCCAGCAGGCGACTAAGCGGGAGCTACAATGAGCAGTTCTTC.

This clone was seen only once. The rearrangement uses TRBV10-3 and TRBJ1-2, with 7 bases that match TRBD1. The junction had 3 bases not matched to a gene; V was cut back by 8 bases and J by 3 bases. This CDR3 comprises 12 residues. Per the germline V gene, CDR1 is ENHRY and CDR2 is SYGVKD. Here the CDR3 DNA reads TGTGCCATCGGGCAGGGGGACTATGGCTACACCTTC. Encoded protein: CAIGQGDYGYTF.